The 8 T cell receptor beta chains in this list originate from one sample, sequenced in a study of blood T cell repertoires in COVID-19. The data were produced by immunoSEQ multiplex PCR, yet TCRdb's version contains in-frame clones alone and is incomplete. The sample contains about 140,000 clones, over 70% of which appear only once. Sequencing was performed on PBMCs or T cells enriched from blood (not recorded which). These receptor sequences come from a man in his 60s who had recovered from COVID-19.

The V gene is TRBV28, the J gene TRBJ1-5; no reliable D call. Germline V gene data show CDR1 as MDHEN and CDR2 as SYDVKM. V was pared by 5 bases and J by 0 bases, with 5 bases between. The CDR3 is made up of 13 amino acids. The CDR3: CASSPFSNQPQHF. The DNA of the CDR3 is TGTGCCAGCAGTCCGTTTAGCAATCAGCCCCAGCATTTT.

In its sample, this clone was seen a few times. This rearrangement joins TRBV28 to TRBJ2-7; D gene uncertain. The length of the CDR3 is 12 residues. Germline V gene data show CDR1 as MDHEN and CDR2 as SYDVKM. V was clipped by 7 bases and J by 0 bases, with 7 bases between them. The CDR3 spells CASTAGSYEQYF. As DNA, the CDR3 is TGTGCCAGCACGGCAGGCTCCTACGAGCAGTACTTC.

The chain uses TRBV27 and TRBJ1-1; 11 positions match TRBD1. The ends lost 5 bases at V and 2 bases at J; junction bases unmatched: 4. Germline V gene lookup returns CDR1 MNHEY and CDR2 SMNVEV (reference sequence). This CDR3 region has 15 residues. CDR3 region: CASSPRTGGNTEAFF. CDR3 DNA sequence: TGTGCCAGCAGTCCACGGACAGGGGGCAACACTGAAGCTTTCTTT.

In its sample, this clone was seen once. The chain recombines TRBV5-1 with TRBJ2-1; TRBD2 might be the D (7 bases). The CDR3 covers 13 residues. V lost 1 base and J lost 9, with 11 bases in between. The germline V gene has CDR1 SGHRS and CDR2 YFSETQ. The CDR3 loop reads CASSLRGGLEQFF. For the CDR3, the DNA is TGCGCCAGCAGCTTGAGGGGGGGCCTTGAGCAGTTCTTC.

The CDR3 DNA follows: TGTGCCAGGGGTGGGGACAGGGGACCCGAAGCTTTCTTT. Amino acids: CARGGDRGPEAFF. The chain has TRBV2 and TRBJ1-1, with TRBD1 matching 10 bases. The CDR3 extends over 13 amino acids. Germline V gene lookup returns CDR1 SNHLY and CDR2 FYNNEI. J was trimmed by 8 bases and V by 9 bases; bases with no gene match: 9.

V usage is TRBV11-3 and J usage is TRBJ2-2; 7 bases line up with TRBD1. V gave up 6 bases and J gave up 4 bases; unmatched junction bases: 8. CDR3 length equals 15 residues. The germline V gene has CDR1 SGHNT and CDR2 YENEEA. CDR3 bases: TGTGCCAGCAGAGACAGGGCCGATGGCACCGGGGAGCTGTTTTTT. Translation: CASRDRADGTGELFF.

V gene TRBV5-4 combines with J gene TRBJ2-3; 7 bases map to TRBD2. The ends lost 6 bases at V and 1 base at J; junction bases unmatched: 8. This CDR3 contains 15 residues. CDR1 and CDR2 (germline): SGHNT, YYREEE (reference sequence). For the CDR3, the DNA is TGTGCCAGCAACTCTGGAAGCGGGGGCACAGATACGCAGTATTTT. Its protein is CASNSGSGGTDTQYF.

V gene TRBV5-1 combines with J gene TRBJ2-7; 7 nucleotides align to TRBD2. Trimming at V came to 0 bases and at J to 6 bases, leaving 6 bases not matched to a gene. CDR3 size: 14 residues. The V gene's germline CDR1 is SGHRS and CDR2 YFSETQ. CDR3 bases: TGCGCCAGCAGCTTGGGGTCAGGGAGGGGCGAGCAGTACTTC. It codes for CASSLGSGRGEQYF.